The 27 T cell receptor beta chains below come from one sample, sequenced in a study of regulatory T cells in long-lasting Graves disease. Libraries of TCR beta came from iRepertoire HTBI primers plus Arm-PCR of CDR3 regions. MiXCR, run by TCRdb on the multiplex PCR reads, gives a single entry per CDR3 protein. Here the sample spans about 400,000 distinct CDR3 sequences, 20% to 25% being singletons. Time point meaning: persistent/refractory GD, antithyroid drugs over 5 years with positive TRAb. PBMC RNA was the source of the TCR library. The sequences come from peripheral blood mononuclear cells (PBMCs), collected when the disease was refractory, from a patient treated with antithyroid drugs. These receptors all stem from a female donor with Graves disease.

This chain connects TRBV14 to TRBJ1-2, with 7 bases fitting TRBD1. Trimming at V came to 2 bases and at J to 7 bases, leaving 10 bases not matched to a gene. Germline values: CDR1 SGHDN, CDR2 FVKESK. The CDR3 contains 15 residues. CDR3 sequence: CASSQMTGILGGYTF. The CDR3, as DNA: TGTGCCAGCAGCCAAATGACAGGGATATTAGGTGGCTACACCTTC.

The CDR3 is CASSFHGNRPNTEAFF. The CDR3 nucleotides read TGCGCCAGCAGCTTTCATGGAAATCGGCCAAACACTGAAGCTTTCTTT. The chain joins TRBV5-1 to TRBJ1-1, with D hard to call. Germline lookup yields CDR1 SGHRS and CDR2 YFSETQ. The CDR3 has 16 residues. The V gene lost 2 bases and the J gene lost 2 bases, with 16 bases spanning the gap.

This clonotype showed up just a few times. The rearrangement links TRBV25-1 to TRBJ1-2, with D unclear. This CDR3 comprises 16 residues. The germline V gene encodes CDR1 MGHDK and CDR2 SYGVNS. The V end was cut by 1 base, the J end by 5 bases, with 17 bases between. DNA of the CDR3: TGTGCCAGCAGTGAATCGAGAGACCAAGGGCGGTATGGCTACACCTTC. Translating gives CASSESRDQGRYGYTF.

This clonotype was recorded many times. This chain links TRBV12-5 with TRBJ2-7; the match to TRBD1 covers 7 bases. The ends lost 1 base at V and 0 bases at J; junction bases unmatched: 6. The CDR3 length is 16 residues. Germline-derived CDR1 and CDR2 are LGHNT and FRNRAP. CDR3 DNA: TGTGCTAGTGGTTTGGCAGGGGACAGTTACTCCTACGAGCAGTACTTC. This gives the protein CASGLAGDSYSYEQYF.

The rearrangement uses TRBV5-5 and TRBJ2-7; 11 nucleotides agree with TRBD1. With 4 bases clipped from V and 7 bases from J, the junction kept 10 bases outside the gene matches. The germline gives CDR1 SGHKS, CDR2 YYEKEE (reference sequence). There are 15 residues in the CDR3. The CDR3 is CASSREDRGLGEQYF. In DNA form, the CDR3 reads TGTGCCAGCAGCCGGGAGGACAGGGGGCTTGGAGAGCAGTACTTC.

The J gene is TRBJ2-7, the V gene TRBV7-6; D gene uncertain. The CDR3 runs 14 residues. V lost 3 bases and J lost 2, with 11 bases in between. CDR1 is SGHVS, CDR2 FNYEAQ, per germline. In nucleotides, the CDR3 is TGTGCCAGCAGCTTGTCTGTGACCGCCTACGAGCAGTACTTC. Translation gives CASSLSVTAYEQYF.

This clonotype was counted ten times or more. This chain uses TRBV2 with TRBJ2-7, with D possibly called TRBD1 or TRBD2 (5 bases each). Trimming pared 5 bases from V and 4 bases from J, leaving 9 bases between. The CDR3 is 12 amino acids. CDR1 and CDR2 from the germline V gene are SNHLY and FYNNEI. The CDR3 DNA reads as TGTGCCAGCAGTTGGGACCTTTACGAGCAGTACTTC. Its translation: CASSWDLYEQYF. Full variable domain (rest looked up from reference TRBV2 and TRBJ2-7): EPEVTQTPSHQVTQMGQEVILRCVPISNHLYFYWYRQILGQKVEFLVSFYNNEISEKSEIFDDQFSVERPDGSNFTLKIRSTKLEDSAMYFCASSWDLYEQYFGPGTRLTVT.

This clonotype was recorded a few times. The chain employs TRBV5-1 and TRBJ2-3; D ambiguous. Germline V gene lookup returns CDR1 SGHRS and CDR2 YFSETQ. Trimming left V 0 bases short and J 0 bases short, with 8 bases between. There are 15 residues in the CDR3. CDR3 coding DNA: TGCGCCAGCAGCTTGGGGATTACTAGCACAGATACGCAGTATTTT. Protein sequence: CASSLGITSTDTQYF. Full variable domain (missing parts from reference TRBV5-1 and TRBJ2-3): KAGVTQTPRYLIKTRGQQVTLSCSPISGHRSVSWYQQTPGQGLQFLFEYFSETQRNKGNFPGRFSGRQFSNSRSEMNVSTLELGDSALYLCASSLGITSTDTQYFGPGTRLTVL.

The rearrangement uses TRBV6-1 and TRBJ2-5, with a weak D call TRBD1 (6 bases). This CDR3 contains 14 residues. Germline CDR1 is MNHNS and CDR2 is SASEGT. V lost 5 bases, J lost 2 bases, and 12 bases lay in between. CDR3 sequence reads: CASSRGGEQETQYF. CDR3 sequence (DNA): TGTGCCAGCAGTAGAGGGGGAGAGCAAGAGACCCAGTACTTC.

V usage is TRBV29-1 and J usage is TRBJ1-2; D is undetermined. V lost 4 bases and J lost 4, with 10 bases in between. CDR1 and CDR2 from the germline V gene are SQVTM and ANQGSEA. This CDR3 comprises 12 residues. The CDR3 reads CSVGDTSYGYTF. CDR3 sequence (DNA): TGCAGCGTTGGAGACACCTCCTATGGCTACACCTTC.

This chain joins TRBV12-5 and TRBJ2-1; no clear D. In germline, CDR1 is LGHNT, CDR2 FRNRAP. The CDR3 totals 12 residues. V was pared by 3 bases and J by 9 bases, with 9 bases between. Here the CDR3 reads CASGLHRSEQFF. CDR3 nucleotide sequence: TGTGCTAGTGGTTTACATCGTAGTGAGCAGTTCTTC.

This clonotype was seen more than once but under ten times. The V gene is TRBV5-5, the J gene TRBJ1-2, with D possibly TRBD1 on 5 matching bases. CDR1 and CDR2 from the germline V gene are SGHKS and YYEKEE (reference sequence). Trimming stripped 4 bases from V and 8 bases from J, with 9 bases between. CDR3 length: 11 amino acids. CDR3 in amino acids: CASSGGPGYTF. DNA for the CDR3: TGTGCCAGCAGCGGGGGACCGGGCTACACCTTC. The entire variable domain, with the rest obtained from reference TRBV5-5 and TRBJ1-2, is as follows: DAGVTQSPTHLIKTRGQQVTLRCSPISGHKSVSWYQQVLGQGPQFIFQYYEKEERGRGNFPDRFSARQFPNYSSELNVNALLLGDSALYLCASSGGPGYTFGSGTRLTVV.

This clonotype has more than one count but fewer than ten. The chain recombines TRBV7-9 with TRBJ2-7; D is unresolved. The length of the CDR3 is 16 residues. V shed 5 bases and J shed 1 base, with 18 bases lying between them. In germline, CDR1 is SEHNR, CDR2 FQNEAQ (reference sequence). The CDR3 DNA reads TGTGCCAGCAGCCCAAGGGTCTCCCAAGGATCCTACGAGCAGTACTTC. It encodes CASSPRVSQGSYEQYF.

This clonotype was detected many times. V and J are TRBV3-1 and TRBJ2-7, with D maybe TRBD1 (6 bases). The V gene's germline CDR1 is LGHDT and CDR2 YNNKEL (reference sequence). Trimming took 1 base from V and 5 from J, leaving 12 bases between them. The CDR3 spans 14 residues. CDR3 protein: CASSQVQGFHEQYF. The CDR3 coding sequence is TGTGCCAGCAGCCAAGTTCAGGGGTTTCACGAGCAGTACTTC.

In this sample, this clonotype turned up many times. CDR3 coding DNA: TGTGCCAGCAGTGGACGGGACGGAAGCTCTGGGGCCAACGTCCTGACTTTC. Residues: CASSGRDGSSGANVLTF. This rearrangement joins TRBV28 to TRBJ2-6; D could derive from TRBD1 or TRBD2 (5 bases each). The CDR3 is 17 residues long. From germline, CDR1 is MDHEN and CDR2 SYDVKM. Trimming shortened V by 5 bases and J by 0 bases, and 14 bases separated the two germline ends. Variable domain in full (rest from reference TRBV28 and TRBJ2-6): DVKVTQSSRYLVKRTGEKVFLECVQDMDHENMFWYRQDPGLGLRLIYFSYDVKMKEKGDIPEGYSVSREKKERFSLILESASTNQTSMYLCASSGRDGSSGANVLTFGAGSRLTVL.

The rearrangement links TRBV2 to TRBJ2-1; D gene uncertain. V lost 8 bases to trimming and J lost 0 bases, with 14 bases between them. Looked up from germline, CDR1 is SNHLY and CDR2 is FYNNEI. The CDR3 contains 15 residues. The CDR3 region is CASQSRLGSYNEQFF. Written as DNA, the CDR3 is TGTGCCAGCCAGAGCAGGTTAGGCTCCTACAATGAGCAGTTCTTC.

Many counts were recorded for this clonotype. V gene TRBV6-1 combines with J gene TRBJ2-5; tentatively, D is TRBD1 (5 bases). The germline V and J ends were trimmed by 7 bases and 7 bases, with 13 bases remaining between them. The germline CDR1 and CDR2 sequences are MNHNS and SASEGT. This CDR3 is built from 12 residues. CDR3 sequence reads: CASNPGFGTQYF. The CDR3 DNA reads TGTGCCAGCAACCCAGGGTTCGGGACCCAGTACTTC.

This clonotype occurred many times. The rearrangement uses TRBV12-3 or TRBV12-4 and TRBJ1-2, with a tentative D call TRBD1 (6 bases). V was trimmed by 2 bases and J by 5 bases, leaving 9 bases between them. The CDR3 extends over 13 amino acids. DNA of the CDR3: TGTGCCAGCAGTTTATCGGGGGCTTATGGCTACACCTTC. As protein: CASSLSGAYGYTF.

This clonotype was seen only a few times. The chain joins TRBV27 to TRBJ1-5, with 7 bases fitting TRBD1. The germline gives CDR1 MNHEY, CDR2 SMNVEV (reference sequence). The CDR3 extends over 16 amino acids. V was pared by 4 bases and J by 6 bases, with 12 bases of the junction left unmatched. In DNA, the CDR3 is TGTGCCAGCAGTTCTCTCAAAACAGGGGAGGGTCAGCCCCAGCATTTT. Amino acid sequence: CASSSLKTGEGQPQHF.

This clonotype was recorded many times. The chain couples TRBV6-1 to TRBJ1-5; a weak D match, TRBD1 (5 bases). V lost 3 bases and J lost 2, with 14 bases in between. Germline lookup yields CDR1 MNHNS and CDR2 SASEGT. The CDR3 spans 16 residues. This chain's CDR3 is CASSDQGSWGNQPQHF. The CDR3 coding sequence is TGTGCCAGCAGTGATCAGGGTAGCTGGGGCAATCAGCCCCAGCATTTT.

The chain is built from TRBV15 and TRBJ2-7; D not certain. This CDR3 is built from 14 residues. CDR1 and CDR2 from the germline V gene are LNHNV and YYDKDF (reference sequence). V dropped 1 base and J dropped 6 bases, with 13 bases sitting between them. CDR3 residues: CATSRAPPPREQYF. The CDR3 nucleotides are TGTGCCACCAGCAGAGCCCCCCCTCCCCGCGAGCAGTACTTC. Drawing the rest from reference TRBV15 and TRBJ2-7, the complete variable domain is DAMVIQNPRYQVTQFGKPVTLSCSQTLNHNVMYWYQQKSSQAPKLLFHYYDKDFNNEADTPDNFQSRRPNTSFCFLDIRSPGLGDTAMYLCATSRAPPPREQYFGPGTRLTVT.

This clonotype showed up just once. A single base separates this from a much larger clone, so it may be a read error. The V gene is TRBV6-5, the J gene TRBJ2-4; D gene uncertain. Germline V gene sequence: CDR1 MNHEY, CDR2 SVGAGI. CDR3 length equals 16 residues. The CDR3 region is CASSSRGDLAKNILYF. CDR3 DNA sequence: TGTGCCAGCAGTTCGAGAGGAGATTTAGCCAAAAACATTCTGTACTTC.

In this sample, this clonotype turned up many times. V and J are TRBV7-2 and TRBJ1-1; a possible D gene is TRBD1 (5 bases). The CDR3 is made up of 13 amino acids. V was clipped by 7 bases and J by 6 bases, with 15 bases between them. CDR1 is SGHTA and CDR2 is FQGNSA in the germline V gene. The CDR3, as DNA: TGTGCCAGCACAATCGGAGGGGTCGCTGAAGCTTTCTTT. Its translation is CASTIGGVAEAFF.

Ten or more counts support this clonotype. The chain is built from TRBV28 and TRBJ1-6; a weak D match, TRBD1 (5 bases). This CDR3 region has 14 residues. Germline V gene sequence: CDR1 MDHEN, CDR2 SYDVKM. V shed 10 bases and J shed 7 bases, with 17 bases lying between them. CDR3 amino acids: CATRPPGRNSPLHF. The DNA for the CDR3 is TGTGCCACCCGCCCGCCAGGGCGGAATTCACCCCTCCACTTT.

This clonotype came up once. The V and J genes are TRBV10-3 and TRBJ2-3; the match to TRBD2 covers 11 bases. Trimming removed 10 bases from V and 4 bases from J; junction bases left unmatched: 7. The CDR3 covers 14 residues. Germline assignment: CDR1 ENHRY and CDR2 SYGVKD. CDR3 sequence reads: CASGTGLAADTQYF. The CDR3 region has the DNA TGTGCCAGCGGGACGGGACTAGCGGCAGATACGCAGTATTTT.

J is TRBJ2-3 and V is TRBV6-1; perhaps TRBD2 as D (6 bases). The V gene's germline CDR1 is MNHNS and CDR2 SASEGT. The CDR3 covers 16 residues. Trimming pared 8 bases from V and 2 bases from J, leaving 20 bases between. CDR3: CASSPAGLQFTDTQYF. The CDR3 region has the DNA TGTGCCAGCTCCCCGGCGGGGCTACAATTCACAGATACGCAGTATTTT.

The V and J genes are TRBV29-1 and TRBJ2-7, with D unresolved. CDR1 and CDR2 from the germline V gene are SQVTM and ANQGSEA. This CDR3 is 12 amino acids long. V lost 5 bases and J lost 5, with 13 bases in between. CDR3 in amino acids: CSVRRTGDEQYF. CDR3 DNA sequence: TGCAGCGTTCGCCGGACGGGCGACGAGCAGTACTTC.